The rows below give T cell receptor beta chains drawn from one sample of a study of early T cells in non-severe SARS-CoV-2 infection. TCRdb independently ran MiXCR on the 5' RACE reads; one entry per CDR3 protein. The sample contains about 33,000 distinct CDR3 sequences, around 5% of which appear only once. Sequenced sample: whole blood. All receptors come from an adult who was a healthcare worker with PCR-confirmed SARS-CoV-2 infection or an uninfected control (not recorded which). CDR3s include the opening cysteine and the closing phenylalanine or tryptophan. The order of the fields is J gene, clone size, D gene, V gene, CDR3 protein, CDR3 DNA. A D gene is named only where the DNA matches it firmly. Some rows mark clone size as missing; the rest say once, few, many or name a class of expanded clone.

j_gene: TRBJ1-6; abundance: few; d_gene: TRBD1; v_gene: TRBV11-2; CDR3aa: CASSLGATGYNSPLHF; CDR3nt: TGTGCCAGCAGCCTCGGAGCGACAGGGTATAATTCACCCCTCCACTTT
j_gene: TRBJ2-3; abundance: many; d_gene: .; v_gene: TRBV7-2; CDR3aa: CASSLAGTASTDTQYF; CDR3nt: TGTGCCAGCAGCTTAGCGGGAACGGCTAGCACAGATACGCAGTATTTT
j_gene: TRBJ2-3; abundance: .; d_gene: .; v_gene: TRBV7-9; CDR3aa: CASSLVSPTRDTQYF; CDR3nt: TGTGCCAGCAGCTTAGTGTCCCCCACACGGGATACGCAGTATTTT
j_gene: TRBJ2-2; abundance: many; d_gene: .; v_gene: TRBV11-3; CDR3aa: CASSSETGELFF; CDR3nt: TGTGCCAGCAGCTCCGAGACCGGGGAGCTGTTTTTT
j_gene: TRBJ1-1; abundance: many; d_gene: .; v_gene: TRBV2; CDR3aa: CASSYDRYRAFF; CDR3nt: TGTGCCAGCAGCTACGACAGGTATCGGGCTTTCTTT
j_gene: TRBJ2-1; abundance: .; d_gene: TRBD2; v_gene: TRBV9; CDR3aa: CASSVSGLAGSYNEQFF; CDR3nt: TGTGCCAGCAGCGTTTCAGGACTAGCGGGCTCCTACAATGAGCAGTTCTTC
j_gene: TRBJ1-4; abundance: .; d_gene: TRBD1; v_gene: TRBV18; CDR3aa: CASSPGQVGGEKLFF; CDR3nt: TGTGCCAGCTCACCAGGACAGGTGGGCGGCGAAAAACTGTTTTTT
j_gene: TRBJ1-4; abundance: many; d_gene: .; v_gene: TRBV5-1; CDR3aa: CASSLSGIDEKLFF; CDR3nt: TGCGCCAGCAGCTTGTCAGGGATCGACGAAAAACTGTTTTTT
j_gene: TRBJ2-6; abundance: .; d_gene: .; v_gene: TRBV7-2; CDR3aa: CASSSRGGGSGANVLTF; CDR3nt: TGTGCCAGCAGCTCAAGGGGCGGAGGCTCTGGGGCCAACGTCCTGACTTTC
j_gene: TRBJ2-2; abundance: many; d_gene: TRBD2; v_gene: TRBV20-1; CDR3aa: CSAAGLAGVRNTGELFF; CDR3nt: TGCAGTGCAGCGGGACTAGCGGGAGTGCGGAACACCGGGGAGCTGTTTTTT
j_gene: TRBJ1-1; abundance: few; d_gene: .; v_gene: TRBV29-1; CDR3aa: CSVDADSYTEAFF; CDR3nt: TGCAGCGTTGACGCGGACAGCTACACTGAAGCTTTCTTT
j_gene: TRBJ1-1; abundance: .; d_gene: .; v_gene: TRBV14; CDR3aa: CASRGKFTEAFF; CDR3nt: TGTGCCAGCAGGGGGAAATTTACTGAAGCTTTCTTT
j_gene: TRBJ2-5; abundance: many; d_gene: .; v_gene: TRBV11-2; CDR3aa: CASTPDSIQETQYF; CDR3nt: TGTGCCAGCACCCCGGACAGCATCCAAGAGACCCAGTACTTC
j_gene: TRBJ2-1; abundance: many; d_gene: .; v_gene: TRBV27; CDR3aa: CASSKLAYNEQFF; CDR3nt: TGTGCCAGCAGTAAACTGGCTTACAATGAGCAGTTCTTC
j_gene: TRBJ2-2; abundance: many; d_gene: .; v_gene: TRBV30; CDR3aa: CAWSNRATGELFF; CDR3nt: TGTGCCTGGAGTAACAGGGCCACCGGGGAGCTGTTTTTT
j_gene: TRBJ2-7; abundance: few; d_gene: .; v_gene: TRBV28; CDR3aa: CASSRSYEQYF; CDR3nt: TGTGCCAGCAGCCGCTCCTACGAGCAGTACTTC
j_gene: TRBJ1-2; abundance: few; d_gene: .; v_gene: TRBV5-1; CDR3aa: CASSLGQGFDGYTF; CDR3nt: TGCGCCAGCAGCTTGGGGCAGGGTTTCGATGGCTACACCTTC
j_gene: TRBJ2-1; abundance: many; d_gene: .; v_gene: TRBV28; CDR3aa: CASSPVGPGVNEQFF; CDR3nt: TGTGCCAGCAGTCCCGTCGGTCCTGGGGTCAATGAGCAGTTCTTC
j_gene: TRBJ2-2; abundance: many; d_gene: .; v_gene: TRBV7-6; CDR3aa: CASSLFLGELFF; CDR3nt: TGTGCCAGCAGCTTATTCCTCGGGGAGCTGTTTTTT
j_gene: TRBJ1-2; abundance: many; d_gene: TRBD1; v_gene: TRBV30; CDR3aa: CAWSPDRAYGYTF; CDR3nt: TGTGCCTGGAGTCCCGACAGGGCTTATGGCTACACCTTC
j_gene: TRBJ2-7; abundance: many; d_gene: TRBD1; v_gene: TRBV29-1; CDR3aa: CSVVGTDYYEQYF; CDR3nt: TGCAGCGTAGTCGGGACAGACTACTACGAGCAGTACTTC
j_gene: TRBJ1-6; abundance: many; d_gene: .; v_gene: TRBV11-2; CDR3aa: CASRSTPNSPLHF; CDR3nt: TGTGCCAGCAGGTCGACACCGAATTCACCCCTCCACTTT
j_gene: TRBJ2-2; abundance: many; d_gene: TRBD2; v_gene: TRBV19; CDR3aa: CASSSFRTSITGELFF; CDR3nt: TGTGCCAGTAGCTCATTCCGGACTAGCATTACCGGGGAGCTGTTTTTT
j_gene: TRBJ1-1; abundance: many; d_gene: .; v_gene: TRBV20-1; CDR3aa: CSASPGFMNTEAFF; CDR3nt: TGCAGTGCTAGCCCGGGGTTCATGAACACTGAAGCTTTCTTT
j_gene: TRBJ1-1; abundance: many; d_gene: TRBD1; v_gene: TRBV18; CDR3aa: CASSPPGTAKIDTEAFF; CDR3nt: TGTGCCAGCTCACCACCCGGGACAGCGAAAATTGACACTGAAGCTTTCTTT
j_gene: TRBJ2-3; abundance: many; d_gene: .; v_gene: TRBV28; CDR3aa: CASRPYGGDIVDTQYF; CDR3nt: TGTGCCAGCAGACCTTACGGGGGCGACATTGTAGATACGCAGTATTTT
j_gene: TRBJ2-7; abundance: many; d_gene: .; v_gene: TRBV20-1; CDR3aa: CSSRDGSYEQYF; CDR3nt: TGCAGTTCCAGGGACGGCTCCTACGAGCAGTACTTC
j_gene: TRBJ2-3; abundance: many; d_gene: TRBD2; v_gene: TRBV6-5; CDR3aa: CASSTGTRGFADTQYF; CDR3nt: TGTGCCAGCAGTACCGGGACTAGGGGGTTCGCAGATACGCAGTATTTT
j_gene: TRBJ1-2; abundance: .; d_gene: .; v_gene: TRBV20-1; CDR3aa: CSAREGDYGYTF; CDR3nt: TGCAGTGCTAGAGAGGGAGACTATGGCTACACCTTC